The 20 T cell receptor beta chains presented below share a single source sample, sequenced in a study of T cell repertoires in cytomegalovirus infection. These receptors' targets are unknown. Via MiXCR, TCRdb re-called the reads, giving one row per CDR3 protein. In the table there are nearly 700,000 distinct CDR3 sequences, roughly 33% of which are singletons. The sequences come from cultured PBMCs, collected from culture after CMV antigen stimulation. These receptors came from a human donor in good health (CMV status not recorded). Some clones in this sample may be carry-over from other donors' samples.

The CDR3 sequence: CASSSGTGGGYQETQYF. The DNA for the CDR3 is TGTGCCAGCAGCTCCGGGACAGGGGGCGGTTATCAAGAGACCCAGTACTTC. V and J are TRBV11-2 and TRBJ2-5; 12 nucleotides agree with TRBD1. Germline CDR1 SGHAT, CDR2 FQNNGV. The length of the CDR3 is 17 residues. The V segment lost 4 bases and the J segment 2 bases; nucleotides outside the gene matches: 8.

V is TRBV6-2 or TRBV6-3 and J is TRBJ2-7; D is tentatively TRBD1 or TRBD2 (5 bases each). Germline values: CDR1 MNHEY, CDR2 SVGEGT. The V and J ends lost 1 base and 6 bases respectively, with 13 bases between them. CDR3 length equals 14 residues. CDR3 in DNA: TGTGCCAGCAGTTACTGGGGACCTACCCGCGAGCAGTACTTC. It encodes CASSYWGPTREQYF.

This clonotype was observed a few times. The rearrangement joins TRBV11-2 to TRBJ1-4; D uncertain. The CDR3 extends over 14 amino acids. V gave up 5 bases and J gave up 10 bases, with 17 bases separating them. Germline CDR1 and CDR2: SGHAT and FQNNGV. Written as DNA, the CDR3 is TGTGCCAGCAGCCCCCGGGCACCGGCGGGAAAACTGTTTTTT. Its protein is CASSPRAPAGKLFF.

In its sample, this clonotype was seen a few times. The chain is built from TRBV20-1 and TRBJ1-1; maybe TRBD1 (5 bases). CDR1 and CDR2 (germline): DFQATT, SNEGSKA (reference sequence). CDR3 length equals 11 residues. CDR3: CRTGGFTEAFF. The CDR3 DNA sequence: TGCAGAACGGGGGGATTCACTGAAGCTTTCTTT.

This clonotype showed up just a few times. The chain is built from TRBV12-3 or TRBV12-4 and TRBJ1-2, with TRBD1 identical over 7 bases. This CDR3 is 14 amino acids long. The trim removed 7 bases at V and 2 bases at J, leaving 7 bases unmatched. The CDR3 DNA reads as TGTGCCAGCAACTCCGGGACAGAGAACTATGGCTACACCTTC. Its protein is CASNSGTENYGYTF.

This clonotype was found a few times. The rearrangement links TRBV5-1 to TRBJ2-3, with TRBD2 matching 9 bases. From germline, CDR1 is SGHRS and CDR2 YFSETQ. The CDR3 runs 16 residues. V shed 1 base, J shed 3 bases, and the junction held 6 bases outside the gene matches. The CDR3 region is CASSLTAGGPTDTQYF. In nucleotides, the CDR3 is TGCGCCAGCAGCTTGACGGCGGGGGGGCCAACAGATACGCAGTATTTT.

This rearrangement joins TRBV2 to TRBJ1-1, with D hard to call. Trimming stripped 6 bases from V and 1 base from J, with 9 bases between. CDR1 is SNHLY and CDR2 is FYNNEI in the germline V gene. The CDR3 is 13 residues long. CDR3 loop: CASRTYGNTEAFF. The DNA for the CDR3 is TGTGCCAGCAGGACCTACGGGAACACTGAAGCTTTCTTT. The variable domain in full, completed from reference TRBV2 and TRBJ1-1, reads EPEVTQTPSHQVTQMGQEVILRCVPISNHLYFYWYRQILGQKVEFLVSFYNNEISEKSEIFDDQFSVERPDGSNFTLKIRSTKLEDSAMYFCASRTYGNTEAFFGQGTRLTVV.

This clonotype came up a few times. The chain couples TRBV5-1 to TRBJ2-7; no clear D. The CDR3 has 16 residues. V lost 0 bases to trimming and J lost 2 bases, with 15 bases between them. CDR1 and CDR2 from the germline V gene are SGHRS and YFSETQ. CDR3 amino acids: CASSLGPPKDAYEQYF. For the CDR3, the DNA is TGCGCCAGCAGCTTGGGACCCCCAAAGGACGCCTACGAGCAGTACTTC. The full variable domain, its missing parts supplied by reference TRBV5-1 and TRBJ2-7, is KAGVTQTPRYLIKTRGQQVTLSCSPISGHRSVSWYQQTPGQGLQFLFEYFSETQRNKGNFPGRFSGRQFSNSRSEMNVSTLELGDSALYLCASSLGPPKDAYEQYFGPGTRLTVT.

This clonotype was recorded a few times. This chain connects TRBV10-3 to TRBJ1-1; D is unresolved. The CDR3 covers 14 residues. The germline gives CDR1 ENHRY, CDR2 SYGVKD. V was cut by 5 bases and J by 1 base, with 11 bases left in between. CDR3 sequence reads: CAISSGVENTEAFF. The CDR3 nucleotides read TGTGCCATCAGTTCCGGGGTGGAGAACACTGAAGCTTTCTTT.

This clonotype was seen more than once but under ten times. The CDR3: CASSKQQGSNEKLFF. CDR3 nucleotide sequence: TGTGCCAGCAGCAAACAACAGGGGTCTAATGAAAAACTGTTTTTT. The rearrangement joins TRBV7-8 to TRBJ1-4; 7 nucleotides match TRBD1. The CDR3 runs 15 residues. J was trimmed by 3 bases and V by 5 bases; bases with no gene match: 6. CDR1 is SGHVS and CDR2 is FQNEAQ in the germline V gene. Looking up the rest from reference TRBV7-8 and TRBJ1-4 gives the full variable domain: GAGVSQSPRYKVAKRGQDVALRCDPISGHVSLFWYQQALGQGPEFLTYFQNEAQLDKSGLPSDRFFAERPEGSVSTLKIQRTQQEDSAVYLCASSKQQGSNEKLFFGSGTQLSVL.

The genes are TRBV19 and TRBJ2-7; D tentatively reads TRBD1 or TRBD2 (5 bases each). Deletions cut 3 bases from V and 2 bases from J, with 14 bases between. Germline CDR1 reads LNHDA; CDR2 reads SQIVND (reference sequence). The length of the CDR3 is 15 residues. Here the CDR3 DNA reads TGTGCCAGTAGTATCTCCGGGACGGACACCTACGAGCAGTACTTC. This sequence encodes CASSISGTDTYEQYF. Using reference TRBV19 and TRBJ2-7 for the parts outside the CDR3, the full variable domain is DGGITQSPKYLFRKEGQNVTLSCEQNLNHDAMYWYRQDPGQGLRLIYYSQIVNDFQKGDIAEGYSVSREKKESFPLTVTSAQKNPTAFYLCASSISGTDTYEQYFGPGTRLTVT.

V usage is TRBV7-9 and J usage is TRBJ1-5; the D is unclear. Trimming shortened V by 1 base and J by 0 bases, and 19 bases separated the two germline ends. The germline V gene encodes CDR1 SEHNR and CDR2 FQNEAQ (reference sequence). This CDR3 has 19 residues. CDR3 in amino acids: CASSLGPESLLDSNQPQHF. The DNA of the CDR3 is TGTGCCAGCAGCTTAGGCCCAGAGTCCCTACTCGATAGCAATCAGCCCCAGCATTTT.

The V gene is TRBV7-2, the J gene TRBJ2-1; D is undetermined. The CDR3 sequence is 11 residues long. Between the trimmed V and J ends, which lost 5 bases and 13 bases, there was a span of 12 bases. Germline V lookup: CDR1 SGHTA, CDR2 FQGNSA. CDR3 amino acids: CASSHGPVQFF. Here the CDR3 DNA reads TGTGCCAGCAGCCACGGACCGGTCCAGTTCTTC.

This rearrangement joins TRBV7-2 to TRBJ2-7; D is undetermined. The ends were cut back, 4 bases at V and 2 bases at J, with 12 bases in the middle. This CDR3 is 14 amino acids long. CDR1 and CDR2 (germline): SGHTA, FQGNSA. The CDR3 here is CASSSQAGTYEQYF. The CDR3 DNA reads TGTGCCAGCAGCTCCCAGGCAGGTACCTACGAGCAGTACTTC.

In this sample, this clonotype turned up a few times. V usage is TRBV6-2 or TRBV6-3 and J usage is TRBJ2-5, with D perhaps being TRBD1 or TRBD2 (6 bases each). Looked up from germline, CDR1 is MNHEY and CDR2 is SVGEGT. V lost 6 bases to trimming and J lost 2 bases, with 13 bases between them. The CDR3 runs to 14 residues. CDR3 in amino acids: CASSNGGGQETQYF. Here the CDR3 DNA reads TGTGCCAGCAGCAACGGAGGGGGGCAAGAGACCCAGTACTTC.

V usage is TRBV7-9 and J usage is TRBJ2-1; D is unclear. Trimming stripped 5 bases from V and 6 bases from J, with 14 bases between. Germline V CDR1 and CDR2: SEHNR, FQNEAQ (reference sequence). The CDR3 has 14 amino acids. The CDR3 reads CASSPPSGVNEQFF. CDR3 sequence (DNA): TGTGCCAGCAGCCCCCCTAGTGGGGTCAATGAGCAGTTCTTC.

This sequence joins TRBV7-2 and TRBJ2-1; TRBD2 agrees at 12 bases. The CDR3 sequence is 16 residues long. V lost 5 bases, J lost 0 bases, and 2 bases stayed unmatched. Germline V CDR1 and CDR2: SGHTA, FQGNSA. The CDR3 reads CASSTSGGSSYNEQFF. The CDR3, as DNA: TGTGCCAGCAGCACTAGCGGGGGGAGCTCCTACAATGAGCAGTTCTTC.

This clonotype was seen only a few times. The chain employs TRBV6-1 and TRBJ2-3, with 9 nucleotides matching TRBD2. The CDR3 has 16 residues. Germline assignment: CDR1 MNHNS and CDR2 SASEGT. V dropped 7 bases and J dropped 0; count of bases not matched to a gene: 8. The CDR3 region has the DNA TGTGCCAGCATGGGGCTAGCGGGGAAAAGCACAGATACGCAGTATTTT. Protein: CASMGLAGKSTDTQYF.

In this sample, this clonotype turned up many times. CDR3: CASSLEGQGTQYF. CDR3 bases: TGTGCCAGCAGCTTAGAGGGGCAGGGTACGCAGTATTTT. This chain connects TRBV7-2 to TRBJ2-3; D possibly corresponds to TRBD1 (5 bases). CDR1 SGHTA and CDR2 FQGNSA come from the germline V gene. The CDR3 runs 13 residues. Trimming removed 1 base at V and 8 bases at J, with 10 bases between.

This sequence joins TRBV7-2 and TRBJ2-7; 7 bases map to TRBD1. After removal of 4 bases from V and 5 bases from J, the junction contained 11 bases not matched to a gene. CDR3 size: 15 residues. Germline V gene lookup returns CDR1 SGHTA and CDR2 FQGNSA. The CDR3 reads CASSSQQGIHHEQYF. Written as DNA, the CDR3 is TGTGCCAGCAGCTCGCAACAGGGGATTCATCACGAGCAGTACTTC. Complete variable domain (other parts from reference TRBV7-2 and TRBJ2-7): GAGVSQSPSNKVTEKGKDVELRCDPISGHTALYWYRQSLGQGLEFLIYFQGNSAPDKSGLPSDRFSAERTGGSVSTLTIQRTQQEDSAVYLCASSSQQGIHHEQYFGPGTRLTVT.